These 32 T cell receptor beta chains originate from one sample sequenced in a study of cytomegalovirus exposure and HLA in healthy donors. The primer mix had 60 Vbeta and 13 Jbeta primers. Clones were sequenced by immunoSEQ multiplex PCR, and TCRdb holds only the in-frame ones, with some missing. The profile covers 100,000 to 150,000 clones, with roughly three quarters appearing a single time and roughly 11% taken by the ten largest. The specimen sequenced was PBMCs. Receptors originate from a man younger than 40 in good health and CMV-seropositive.

This clone was counted only a few times. The J gene is TRBJ1-2, the V gene TRBV4-1; 7 bases line up with TRBD1. CDR3 length: 16 residues. Germline V gene sequence: CDR1 MGHRA, CDR2 YSYEKL. V lost 4 bases, J lost 6 bases, and 14 bases stayed unmatched. The CDR3 sequence: CASSRKGGQEADGYTF. The CDR3 region has the DNA TGCGCCAGCAGCCGGAAGGGTGGACAGGAGGCAGATGGCTACACCTTC.

The V and J genes are TRBV7-6 and TRBJ2-5, with D possibly matching TRBD1 (6 bases). The germline V and J ends were trimmed by 3 bases and 4 bases, with 18 bases remaining between them. The germline V gene has CDR1 SGHVS and CDR2 FNYEAQ. The CDR3 length is 16 residues. The CDR3 loop is CASSFDYRELGETQYF. For the CDR3, the DNA is TGTGCCAGCAGCTTTGACTACAGGGAACTAGGAGAGACCCAGTACTTC.

The chain employs TRBV7-8 and TRBJ2-1; 9 positions agree with TRBD1. Germline lookup yields CDR1 SGHVS and CDR2 FQNEAQ. The CDR3 is 17 residues long. V shed 1 base and J 6 bases; nucleotides not matched to a gene: 10. The CDR3 loop reads CASSLVVGQGSRNEQFF. CDR3 nucleotides: TGTGCCAGCAGCTTAGTCGTCGGACAGGGGTCTCGCAATGAGCAGTTCTTC. Full variable domain (remainder filled in from reference TRBV7-8 and TRBJ2-1): GAGVSQSPRYKVAKRGQDVALRCDPISGHVSLFWYQQALGQGPEFLTYFQNEAQLDKSGLPSDRFFAERPEGSVSTLKIQRTQQEDSAVYLCASSLVVGQGSRNEQFFGPGTRLTVL.

The CDR3 sequence is CASTDVFGLAGPNEQFF. The CDR3 DNA is TGTGCCAGTACTGACGTTTTCGGGCTAGCGGGACCCAATGAGCAGTTCTTC. V usage is TRBV19 and J usage is TRBJ2-1; 9 nucleotides agree with TRBD2. Germline CDR1 is LNHDA and CDR2 is SQIVND (reference sequence). The CDR3 length is 17 residues. V shed 7 bases, J shed 6 bases, and the junction held 16 bases outside the gene matches.

The chain carries TRBV7-6 and TRBJ2-1; weak D call: TRBD1 (6 bases). The CDR3 extends over 14 amino acids. The germline CDR1 and CDR2 sequences are SGHVS and FNYEAQ. V was shortened by 1 base and J by 6 bases, with 10 bases between the two germline ends. The CDR3 DNA follows: TGTGCCAGCAGCTTAGGGACAGCCCTCAATGAGCAGTTCTTC. Residues: CASSLGTALNEQFF.

The chain couples TRBV11-2 to TRBJ2-4, with D perhaps TRBD2 (6 bases). Trimming took 7 bases from V and 3 from J, leaving 19 bases between them. This CDR3 contains 16 residues. Per the germline V gene, CDR1 is SGHAT and CDR2 is FQNNGV. CDR3 in amino acids: CASMGLTVVDKNIQYF. Written as DNA, the CDR3 is TGTGCCAGCATGGGACTTACAGTTGTGGACAAAAACATTCAGTACTTC.

The V call is TRBV5-5, the J call TRBJ2-1, with 9 bases aligning to TRBD2. The CDR3 totals 16 residues. The germline gives CDR1 SGHKS, CDR2 YYEKEE (reference sequence). V dropped 4 bases and J dropped 0; count of bases not matched to a gene: 5. CDR3 region: CASSPRLAVSYNEQFF. The CDR3 DNA reads as TGTGCCAGCAGCCCCCGACTAGCGGTCTCCTACAATGAGCAGTTCTTC.

This sequence joins TRBV30 and TRBJ1-1; 7 nucleotides align to TRBD1. Trimming took 0 bases from V and 8 from J; bases not matched to a gene: 3. This CDR3 is 12 amino acids long. Germline-derived CDR1 and CDR2 are GTSNPN and SVGIG (reference sequence). This CDR3 reads CAWSVGRGEAFF. In nucleotides, the CDR3 is TGTGCCTGGAGTGTAGGCAGGGGGGAAGCTTTCTTT.

This clone was picked up a small number of times. The identical CDR3 is also encoded by other nucleotide sequences in the sample. The V gene is TRBV4-1, the J gene TRBJ2-4; D ambiguous. V lost 0 bases to trimming and J lost 7 bases, with 16 bases between them. Germline-derived CDR1 and CDR2 are MGHRA and YSYEKL. The CDR3 length is 16 residues. The chain's CDR3 is CASSQDLGLSGNIQYF. CDR3 coding DNA: TGCGCCAGCAGCCAAGATCTAGGTCTATCTGGGAACATTCAGTACTTC.

The chain uses TRBV19 and TRBJ2-3, with D perhaps TRBD1 (6 bases). CDR1 is LNHDA and CDR2 is SQIVND in the germline V gene (reference sequence). This CDR3 spans 17 amino acids. V lost 0 bases, J lost 7 bases, and 20 bases lay in between. This CDR3 reads CASSIDLRGTSRNTQYF. The DNA for the CDR3 is TGTGCCAGTAGTATAGATCTGAGGGGGACCTCGAGAAATACGCAGTATTTT.

In its sample, this clone was seen a few times. V usage is TRBV27 and J usage is TRBJ2-7, with a weak D call TRBD1 (5 bases). CDR3 length: 13 residues. Trimming took 4 bases from V and 2 from J, leaving 9 bases between them. Germline values: CDR1 MNHEY, CDR2 SMNVEV (reference sequence). The CDR3 protein is CASSWGRTYEQYF. CDR3 DNA: TGTGCCAGCAGTTGGGGCCGAACCTACGAGCAGTACTTC.

The chain carries TRBV18 and TRBJ2-7; TRBD2 aligns across 10 bases. Germline V CDR1 and CDR2: KGHSH, LQKENI. Trimming cost V 6 bases and J 2 bases; bases outside gene matches: 7. This CDR3 is 15 amino acids long. The CDR3 protein is CASSPRTSGAYEQYF. CDR3 nucleotides: TGTGCCAGCTCTCCCAGGACTAGCGGAGCCTACGAGCAGTACTTC.

The sample holds a few counts of this clone. The chain recombines TRBV9 with TRBJ2-5, with 9 nucleotides matching TRBD1. Germline values: CDR1 SGDLS, CDR2 YYNGEE. The CDR3 spans 15 residues. After removal of 3 bases from V and 5 bases from J, the junction contained 8 bases not matched to a gene. CDR3 protein: CASSAQGQGIETQYF. The CDR3 DNA reads TGTGCCAGCAGCGCGCAGGGACAGGGAATTGAGACCCAGTACTTC. Supplemented by reference TRBV9 and TRBJ2-5, the full variable domain reads DSGVTQTPKHLITATGQRVTLRCSPRSGDLSVYWYQQSLDQGLQFLIQYYNGEERAKGNILERFSAQQFPDLHSELNLSSLELGDSALYFCASSAQGQGIETQYFGPGTRLLVL.

This clone was counted once. The chain is built from TRBV7-2 and TRBJ1-3; weak D call: TRBD1 (6 bases). This CDR3 contains 17 residues. Germline CDR1 and CDR2: SGHTA and FQGNSA. The germline V and J ends were trimmed by 5 bases and 0 bases, with 17 bases remaining between them. The CDR3: CASSPQWGGNSGNTIYF. In nucleotides, the CDR3 is TGTGCCAGCAGCCCTCAGTGGGGGGGCAACTCTGGAAACACCATATATTTT.

The chain joins TRBV11-2 to TRBJ2-7, with 12 bases matching TRBD2. Trimming cost V 2 bases and J 5 bases; bases outside gene matches: 4. Per the germline V gene, CDR1 is SGHAT and CDR2 is FQNNGV. This CDR3 has 15 amino acids. As DNA, the CDR3 is TGTGCCAGCAGCTTACTCGGACTAGCGGGAAACGAGCAGTACTTC. Its translation: CASSLLGLAGNEQYF. The full variable domain, with the rest looked up from reference TRBV11-2 and TRBJ2-7, is EAGVAQSPRYKIIEKRQSVAFWCNPISGHATLYWYQQILGQGPKLLIQFQNNGVVDDSQLPKDRFSAERLKGVDSTLKIQPAKLEDSAVYLCASSLLGLAGNEQYFGPGTRLTVT.

This clone was seen just once. This chain links TRBV2 with TRBJ2-3; no clear D gene. Trimming took 4 bases from V and 12 from J, leaving 11 bases between them. Germline loops: CDR1 SNHLY, CDR2 FYNNEI. The CDR3 runs 11 residues. For the CDR3, the DNA is TGTGCCAGCAGTGGCTCGAGTTCCCAGTATTTT. Residues: CASSGSSSQYF.

This clone was detected a few times. The chain uses TRBV2 and TRBJ2-7; 12 bases map to TRBD1. The germline V gene has CDR1 SNHLY and CDR2 FYNNEI. The J segment lost 6 bases and the V segment lost 3 bases, leaving 6 bases of the junction unmatched. The CDR3 runs 15 residues. CDR3 DNA sequence: TGTGCCAGCAGTGACCTCGGGACAGGGGGCGGCGAGCAGTACTTC. Translation gives CASSDLGTGGGEQYF.

This clone was counted only a few times. The genes are TRBV7-9 and TRBJ2-1, with 14 bases identical to TRBD2. V was pared by 3 bases and J by 9 bases, with 10 bases of the junction left unmatched. This CDR3 has 17 residues. Germline loops: CDR1 SEHNR, CDR2 FQNEAQ (reference sequence). This chain's CDR3 is CASSLAGGLAGEGEQFF. The CDR3 bases are TGTGCCAGCAGCTTGGCCGGGGGACTAGCGGGAGAGGGTGAGCAGTTCTTC.

The chain employs TRBV6-5 and TRBJ2-7, with D perhaps matching TRBD2 (6 bases). V gave up 0 bases and J gave up 3 bases, with 9 bases separating them. The germline V gene has CDR1 MNHEY and CDR2 SVGAGI. The CDR3 has 14 residues. CDR3 protein: CASSYSEGRYEQYF. In DNA form, the CDR3 reads TGTGCCAGCAGTTACTCGGAGGGACGCTACGAGCAGTACTTC.

This rearrangement joins TRBV27 to TRBJ1-3; D not certain. The germline gives CDR1 MNHEY, CDR2 SMNVEV (reference sequence). V was pared by 4 bases and J by 0 bases, with 7 bases between. This CDR3 contains 14 residues. The CDR3 region has the DNA TGTGCCAGCAGTTCGCAGATCTCTGGAAACACCATATATTTT. Its translation: CASSSQISGNTIYF.

The rearrangement links TRBV10-3 to TRBJ2-1, with 11 bases lining up with TRBD2. Trimming removed 6 bases from V and 4 bases from J; junction bases left unmatched: 2. The CDR3 spans 14 residues. The germline gives CDR1 ENHRY, CDR2 SYGVKD. As DNA, the CDR3 is TGTGCCATCAGGGGACTAGCGGAGTACAATGAGCAGTTCTTC. Translation: CAIRGLAEYNEQFF.

This chain links TRBV9 with TRBJ2-3; TRBD2 matches 10 bases. Looked up from germline, CDR1 is SGDLS and CDR2 is YYNGEE. This CDR3 has 15 amino acids. V dropped 5 bases and J dropped 2; count of bases not matched to a gene: 5. Here the CDR3 reads CASSASGRATDTQYF. CDR3 sequence (DNA): TGTGCCAGCAGTGCTAGCGGGAGAGCCACAGATACGCAGTATTTT. Full variable domain (remainder filled in from reference TRBV9 and TRBJ2-3): DSGVTQTPKHLITATGQRVTLRCSPRSGDLSVYWYQQSLDQGLQFLIQYYNGEERAKGNILERFSAQQFPDLHSELNLSSLELGDSALYFCASSASGRATDTQYFGPGTRLTVL.

This clone came up a few times. The gene calls are TRBV4-2 and TRBJ2-7; 7 bases are shared with TRBD1. Germline values: CDR1 LGHNA, CDR2 YNFKEQ. The J segment lost 4 bases and the V segment lost 4 bases, leaving 4 bases of the junction unmatched. CDR3 length equals 13 residues. The CDR3 nucleotides read TGTGCCAGCAGCCTGGGGACAGCATACGAGCAGTACTTC. This translates into CASSLGTAYEQYF.

The chain is built from TRBV7-9 and TRBJ1-5; 7 bases line up with TRBD1. V trimming: 5 bases; J trimming: 9 bases; junction bases outside the gene matches: 10. The CDR3 length is 14 residues. The germline V gene has CDR1 SEHNR and CDR2 FQNEAQ (reference sequence). CDR3 DNA sequence: TGTGCCAGCAGCCTTAGACAGGGAGATGGGCCCCAGCATTTT. It translates to CASSLRQGDGPQHF.

This clone was seen a handful of times. The chain couples TRBV18 to TRBJ2-6, with D uncertain. The CDR3 covers 15 residues. The V gene's germline CDR1 is KGHSH and CDR2 LQKENI. Trimming removed 4 bases at V and 0 bases at J, with 7 bases between. The CDR3 DNA is TGTGCCAGCTCACTTCCCATCTCTGGGGCCAACGTCCTGACTTTC. Amino acids: CASSLPISGANVLTF. Variable domain in full (rest from reference TRBV18 and TRBJ2-6): NAGVMQNPRHLVRRRGQEARLRCSPMKGHSHVYWYRQLPEEGLKFMVYLQKENIIDESGMPKERFSAEFPKEGPSILRIQQVVRGDSAAYFCASSLPISGANVLTFGAGSRLTVL.

The genes are TRBV25-1 and TRBJ2-1; D might be TRBD1 (7 bases). CDR3 length equals 11 residues. Trimming cost V 8 bases and J 13 bases, with 15 bases left between them. CDR1 is MGHDK and CDR2 is SYGVNS in the germline V gene. The CDR3 here is CASGRQGGQFF. DNA for the CDR3: TGTGCCAGCGGCCGACAGGGAGGACAGTTCTTC.

This rearrangement joins TRBV13 to TRBJ2-3; D is unclear. V was cut by 6 bases and J by 0 bases, with 16 bases left in between. This CDR3 spans 16 amino acids. Per germline, CDR1 PRHDT and CDR2 FYEKMQ (reference sequence). CDR3 bases: TGTGCCAGCAGTATCTTAGCAGACTTTAGCACAGATACGCAGTATTTT. Encoded protein: CASSILADFSTDTQYF.

The chain combines TRBV19 with TRBJ2-7, with TRBD1 identical over 9 bases. Germline values: CDR1 LNHDA, CDR2 SQIVND (reference sequence). V was clipped by 10 bases and J by 2 bases; unmatched bases: 9. The CDR3 has 14 amino acids. For the CDR3, the DNA is TGTGCCACTAAACAGGGGACAGGGCCCTACGAGCAGTACTTC. Its translation is CATKQGTGPYEQYF.

To note about this clone: One end of the junction fails to match germline, which may point to a read error. The chain uses TRBV27 and TRBJ2-1; 11 bases match TRBD2. Germline V lookup: CDR1 MNHEY, CDR2 SMNVEV (reference sequence). The CDR3 consists of 15 residues. This CDR3 reads CTSSSTSGRGDEQFF. CDR3 in DNA: TGTACCAGCAGTTCAACTAGCGGGAGAGGGGATGAGCAGTTCTTC.

This CDR3 is CASSQTQGYGYTF. CDR3 coding DNA: TGTGCCAGCAGTCAGACACAGGGCTATGGCTACACCTTC. The gene calls are TRBV6-5 and TRBJ1-2; tentative D call: TRBD1 (6 bases). The V gene lost 5 bases and the J gene lost 4 bases, with 11 bases spanning the gap. This CDR3 spans 13 amino acids. Germline CDR1 reads MNHEY; CDR2 reads SVGAGI.

The chain has TRBV15 and TRBJ2-7, with D possibly being TRBD2 (5 bases). The germline V gene encodes CDR1 LNHNV and CDR2 YYDKDF (reference sequence). This CDR3 has 15 amino acids. The V end lost 1 base, the J end lost 4 bases, and 14 bases lay between the germline ends. The CDR3 is CATSRGLEVLYEQYF. Written as DNA, the CDR3 is TGTGCCACCAGCAGAGGTTTGGAGGTGTTATACGAGCAGTACTTC.

The gene calls are TRBV6-1 and TRBJ2-1; 12 nucleotides match TRBD2. V lost 6 bases to trimming and J lost 9 bases; unmatched junction nucleotides: 9. There are 15 residues in the CDR3. The germline gives CDR1 MNHNS, CDR2 SASEGT. CDR3 sequence (DNA): TGTGCCAGCAGCCCCCCTAGCGGGAGGGCCGGTGAGCAGTTCTTC. As protein: CASSPPSGRAGEQFF.